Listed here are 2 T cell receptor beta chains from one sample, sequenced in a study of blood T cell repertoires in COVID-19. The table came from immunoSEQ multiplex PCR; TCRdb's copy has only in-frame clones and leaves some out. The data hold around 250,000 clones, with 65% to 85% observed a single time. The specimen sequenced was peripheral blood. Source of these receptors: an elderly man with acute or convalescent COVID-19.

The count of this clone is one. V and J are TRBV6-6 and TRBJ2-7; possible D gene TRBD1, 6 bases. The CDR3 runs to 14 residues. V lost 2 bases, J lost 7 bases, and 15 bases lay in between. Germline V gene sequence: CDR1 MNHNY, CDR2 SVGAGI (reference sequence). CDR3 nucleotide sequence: TGTGCCAGCAGTTACGCGTCAGGGGATCAAGAGCAGTACTTC. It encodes CASSYASGDQEQYF.

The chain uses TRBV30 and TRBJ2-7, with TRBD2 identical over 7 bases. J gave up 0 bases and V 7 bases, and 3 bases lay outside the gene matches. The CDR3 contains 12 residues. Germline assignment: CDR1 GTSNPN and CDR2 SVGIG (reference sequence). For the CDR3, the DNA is TGTGCCTACGGGGGGAGCTCCTACGAGCAGTACTTC. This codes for CAYGGSSYEQYF.